This T cell receptor (beta chain) was profiled in a study of CD8+ T cells in alopecia areata. Noted treatment: oral pan-JAK inhibitor, 5-10 mg twice daily. Germline V gene data show CDR1 as GTSNPN and CDR2 as SVGIG (reference sequence). The ends were cut back, 0 bases at V and 7 bases at J, with 7 bases in the middle. This CDR3 spans 12 amino acids. Extracted from the samples, RNA was reverse transcribed into cDNA to serve as the sequencing template. The repertoire was sequenced with immunoSEQ multiplex PCR; TCRdb's copy has only in-frame clones and lacks some. Of 120,000 or so clones listed, 60% to 65% are singletons.

The chain combines TRBV30 with TRBJ1-5; D perhaps matches TRBD1 (5 bases). The material sequenced was CD4+ T cells sorted from blood, taken at week 4, from a patient treated with tofacitinib. The receptor comes from a human donor with alopecia areata. CDR3 in amino acids: CAWSVGDQPQHF. For the CDR3, the DNA is TGTGCCTGGAGTGTAGGGGACCAGCCCCAGCATTTT. Together with reference TRBV30 and TRBJ1-5, the CDR3 gives the full variable domain: SQTIHQWPATLVQPVGSPLSLECTVEGTSNPNLYWYRQAAGRGLQLLFYSVGIGQISSEVPQNLSASRPQDRQFILSSKKLLLSDSGFYLCAWSVGDQPQHFGDGTRLSIL.